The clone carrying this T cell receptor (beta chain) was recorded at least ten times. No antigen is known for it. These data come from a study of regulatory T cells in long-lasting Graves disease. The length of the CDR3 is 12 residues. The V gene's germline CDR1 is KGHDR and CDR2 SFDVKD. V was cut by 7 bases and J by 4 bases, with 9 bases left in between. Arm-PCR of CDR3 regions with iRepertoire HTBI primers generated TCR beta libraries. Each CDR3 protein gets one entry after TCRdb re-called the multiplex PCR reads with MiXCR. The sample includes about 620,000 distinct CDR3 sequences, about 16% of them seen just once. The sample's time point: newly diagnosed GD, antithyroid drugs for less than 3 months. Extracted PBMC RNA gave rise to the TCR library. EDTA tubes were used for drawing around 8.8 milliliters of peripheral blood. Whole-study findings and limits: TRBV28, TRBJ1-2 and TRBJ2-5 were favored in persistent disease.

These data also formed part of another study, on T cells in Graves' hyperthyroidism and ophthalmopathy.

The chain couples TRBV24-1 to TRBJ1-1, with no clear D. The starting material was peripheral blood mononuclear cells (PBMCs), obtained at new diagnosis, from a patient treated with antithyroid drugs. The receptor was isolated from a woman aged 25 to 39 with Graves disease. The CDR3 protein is CATRGQTTEAFF. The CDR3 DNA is TGTGCCACCAGGGGCCAGACCACTGAAGCTTTCTTT.